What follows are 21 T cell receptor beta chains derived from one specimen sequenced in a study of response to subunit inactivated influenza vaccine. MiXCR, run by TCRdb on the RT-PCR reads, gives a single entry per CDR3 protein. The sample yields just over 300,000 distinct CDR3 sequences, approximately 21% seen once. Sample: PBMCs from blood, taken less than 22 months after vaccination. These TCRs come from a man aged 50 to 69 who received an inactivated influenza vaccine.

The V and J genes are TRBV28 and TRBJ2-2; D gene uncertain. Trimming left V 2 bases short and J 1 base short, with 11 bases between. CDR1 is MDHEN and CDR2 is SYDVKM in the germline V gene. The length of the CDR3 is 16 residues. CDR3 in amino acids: CASSLISGVNTGELFF. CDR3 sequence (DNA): TGTGCCAGCAGTTTAATCTCGGGCGTGAACACCGGGGAGCTGTTTTTT.

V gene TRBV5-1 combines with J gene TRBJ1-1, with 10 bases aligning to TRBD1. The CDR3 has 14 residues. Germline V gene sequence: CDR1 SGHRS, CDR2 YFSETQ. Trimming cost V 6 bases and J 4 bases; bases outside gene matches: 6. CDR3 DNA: TGCGCCAGCACAACCGGGACAGGGGCCACTGAAGCTTTCTTT. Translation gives CASTTGTGATEAFF.

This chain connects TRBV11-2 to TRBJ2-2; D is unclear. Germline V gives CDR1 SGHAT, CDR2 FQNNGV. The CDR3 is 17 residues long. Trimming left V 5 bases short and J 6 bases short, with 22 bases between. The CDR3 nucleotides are TGTGCCAGCAGCCCTCCAGCCAGGATGCTAGTTCCCGGGGAGCTGTTTTTT. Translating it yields CASSPPARMLVPGELFF.

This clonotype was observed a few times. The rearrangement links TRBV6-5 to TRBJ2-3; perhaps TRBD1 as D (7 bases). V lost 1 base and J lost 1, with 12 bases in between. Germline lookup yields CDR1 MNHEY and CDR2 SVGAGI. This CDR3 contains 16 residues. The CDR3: CASSYWGDRGTDTQYF. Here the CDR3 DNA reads TGTGCCAGCAGTTACTGGGGGGACAGAGGCACAGATACGCAGTATTTT.

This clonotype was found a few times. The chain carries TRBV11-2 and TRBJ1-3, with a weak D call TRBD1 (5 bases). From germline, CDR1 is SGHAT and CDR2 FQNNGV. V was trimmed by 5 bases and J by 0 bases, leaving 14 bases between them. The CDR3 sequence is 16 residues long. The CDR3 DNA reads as TGTGCCAGCAGCATTTGGGACCCCGGCTCTGGAAACACCATATATTTT. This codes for CASSIWDPGSGNTIYF.

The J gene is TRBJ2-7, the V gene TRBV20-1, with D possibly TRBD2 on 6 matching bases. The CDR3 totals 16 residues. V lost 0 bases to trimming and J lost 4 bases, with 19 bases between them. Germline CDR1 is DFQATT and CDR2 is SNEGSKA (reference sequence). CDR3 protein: CSARDLAGGNRYEQYF. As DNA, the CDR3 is TGCAGTGCTAGAGATCTAGCCGGAGGGAACAGGTACGAGCAGTACTTC.

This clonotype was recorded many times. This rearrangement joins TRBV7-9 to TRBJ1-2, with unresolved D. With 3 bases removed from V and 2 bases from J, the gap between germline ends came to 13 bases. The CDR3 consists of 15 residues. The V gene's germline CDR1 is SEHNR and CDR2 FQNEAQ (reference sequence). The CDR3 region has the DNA TGTGCCAGCAGCTTTACAGACTCACCCAACTATGGCTACACCTTC. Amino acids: CASSFTDSPNYGYTF.

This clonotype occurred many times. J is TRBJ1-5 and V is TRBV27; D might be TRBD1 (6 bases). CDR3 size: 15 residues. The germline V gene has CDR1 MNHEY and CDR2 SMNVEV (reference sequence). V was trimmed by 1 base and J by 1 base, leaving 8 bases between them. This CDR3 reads CASSLWGQSNQPQHF. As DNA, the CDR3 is TGTGCCAGCAGTTTATGGGGACAAAGCAATCAGCCCCAGCATTTT.

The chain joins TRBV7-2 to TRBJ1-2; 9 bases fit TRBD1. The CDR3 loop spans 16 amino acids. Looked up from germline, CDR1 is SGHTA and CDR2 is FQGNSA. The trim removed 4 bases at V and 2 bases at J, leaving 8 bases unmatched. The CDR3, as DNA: TGTGCCAGCAGCTCAGGCGGGACAGGGAGAAACTATGGCTACACCTTC. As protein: CASSSGGTGRNYGYTF.

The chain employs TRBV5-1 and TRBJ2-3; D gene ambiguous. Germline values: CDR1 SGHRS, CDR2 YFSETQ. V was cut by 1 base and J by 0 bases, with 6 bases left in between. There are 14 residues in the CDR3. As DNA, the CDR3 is TGCGCCAGCAGCTTGCAAGCTAGCACAGATACGCAGTATTTT. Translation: CASSLQASTDTQYF.

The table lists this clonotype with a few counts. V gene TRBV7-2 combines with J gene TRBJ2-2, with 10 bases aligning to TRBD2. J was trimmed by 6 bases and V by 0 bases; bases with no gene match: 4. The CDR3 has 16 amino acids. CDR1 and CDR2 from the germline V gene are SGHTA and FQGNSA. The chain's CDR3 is CASSLASSGRSGELFF. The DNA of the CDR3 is TGTGCCAGCAGCTTAGCTTCTAGCGGGAGATCCGGGGAGCTGTTTTTT.

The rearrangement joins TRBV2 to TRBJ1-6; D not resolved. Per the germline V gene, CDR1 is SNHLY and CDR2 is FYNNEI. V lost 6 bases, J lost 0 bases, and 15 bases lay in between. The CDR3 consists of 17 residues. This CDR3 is CASSPGRLSSYNSPLHF. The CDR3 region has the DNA TGTGCCAGCAGCCCAGGACGTTTGAGCTCCTATAATTCACCCCTCCACTTT.

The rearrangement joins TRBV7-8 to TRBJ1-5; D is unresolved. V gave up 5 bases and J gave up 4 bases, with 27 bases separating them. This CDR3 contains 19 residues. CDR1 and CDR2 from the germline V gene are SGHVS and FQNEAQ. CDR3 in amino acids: CASSQRTSPTLLQNQPQHF. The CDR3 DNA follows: TGTGCCAGCAGCCAGCGGACGAGCCCAACTCTCCTCCAAAATCAGCCCCAGCATTTT. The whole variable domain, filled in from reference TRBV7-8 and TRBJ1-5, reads GAGVSQSPRYKVAKRGQDVALRCDPISGHVSLFWYQQALGQGPEFLTYFQNEAQLDKSGLPSDRFFAERPEGSVSTLKIQRTQQEDSAVYLCASSQRTSPTLLQNQPQHFGDGTRLSIL.

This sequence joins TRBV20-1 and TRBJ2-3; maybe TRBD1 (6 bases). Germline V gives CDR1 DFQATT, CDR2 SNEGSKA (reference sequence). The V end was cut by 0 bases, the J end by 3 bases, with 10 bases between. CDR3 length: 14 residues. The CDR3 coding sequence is TGCAGTGCTAGAGATTTCACAGGGACAGATACGCAGTATTTT. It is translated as CSARDFTGTDTQYF.

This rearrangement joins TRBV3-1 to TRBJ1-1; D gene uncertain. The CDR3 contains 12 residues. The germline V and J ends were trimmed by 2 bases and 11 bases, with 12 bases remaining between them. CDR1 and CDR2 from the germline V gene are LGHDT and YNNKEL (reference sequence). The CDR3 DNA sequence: TGTGCCAGCAGCCAAAATCGAGGAAGCGCTTTCTTT. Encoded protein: CASSQNRGSAFF. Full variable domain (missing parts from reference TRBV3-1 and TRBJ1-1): DTAVSQTPKYLVTQMGNDKSIKCEQNLGHDTMYWYKQDSKKFLKIMFSYNNKELIINETVPNRFSPKSPDKAHLNLHINSLELGDSAVYFCASSQNRGSAFFGQGTRLTVV.

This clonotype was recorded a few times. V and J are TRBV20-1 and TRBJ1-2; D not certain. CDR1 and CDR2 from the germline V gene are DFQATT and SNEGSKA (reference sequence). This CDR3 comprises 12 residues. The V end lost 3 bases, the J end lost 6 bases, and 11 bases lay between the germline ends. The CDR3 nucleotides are TGCAGTGCTAGTACCCGGGCCGATGGCTACACCTTC. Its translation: CSASTRADGYTF.

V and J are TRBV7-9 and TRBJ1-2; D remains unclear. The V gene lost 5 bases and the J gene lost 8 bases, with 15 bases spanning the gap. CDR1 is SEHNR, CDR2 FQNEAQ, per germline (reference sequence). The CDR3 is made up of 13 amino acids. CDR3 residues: CASSPSPAGGYTF. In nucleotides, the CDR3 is TGTGCCAGCAGCCCGAGTCCGGCCGGGGGCTACACCTTC.

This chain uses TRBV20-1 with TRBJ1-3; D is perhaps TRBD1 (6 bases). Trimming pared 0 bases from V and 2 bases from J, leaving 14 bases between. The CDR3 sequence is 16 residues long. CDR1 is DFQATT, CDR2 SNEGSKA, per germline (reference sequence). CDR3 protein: CSARDHATGTGNTIYF. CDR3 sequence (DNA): TGCAGTGCTAGAGATCACGCAACAGGGACTGGAAACACCATATATTTT.

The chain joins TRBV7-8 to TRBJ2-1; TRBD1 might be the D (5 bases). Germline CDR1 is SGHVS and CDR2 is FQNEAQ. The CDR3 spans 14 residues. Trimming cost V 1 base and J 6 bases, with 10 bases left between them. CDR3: CASSLGRVPNEQFF. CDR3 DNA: TGTGCCAGCAGCTTAGGCAGGGTCCCCAATGAGCAGTTCTTC. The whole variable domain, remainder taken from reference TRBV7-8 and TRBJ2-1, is GAGVSQSPRYKVAKRGQDVALRCDPISGHVSLFWYQQALGQGPEFLTYFQNEAQLDKSGLPSDRFFAERPEGSVSTLKIQRTQQEDSAVYLCASSLGRVPNEQFFGPGTRLTVL.

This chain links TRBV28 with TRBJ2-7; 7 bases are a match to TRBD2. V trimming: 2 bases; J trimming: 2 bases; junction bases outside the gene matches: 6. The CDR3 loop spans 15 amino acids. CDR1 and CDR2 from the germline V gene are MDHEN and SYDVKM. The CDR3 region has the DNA TGTGCCAGCAGTTTAGGCGGGAGTTTGGCCTACGAGCAGTACTTC. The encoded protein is CASSLGGSLAYEQYF.

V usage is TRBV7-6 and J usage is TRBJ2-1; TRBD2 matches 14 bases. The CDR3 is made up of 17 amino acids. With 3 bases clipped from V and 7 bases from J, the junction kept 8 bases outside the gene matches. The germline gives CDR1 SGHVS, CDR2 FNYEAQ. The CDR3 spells CASSFRPGTSGSNEQFF. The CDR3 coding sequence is TGTGCCAGCAGCTTCCGCCCCGGGACTAGCGGGAGTAATGAGCAGTTCTTC.